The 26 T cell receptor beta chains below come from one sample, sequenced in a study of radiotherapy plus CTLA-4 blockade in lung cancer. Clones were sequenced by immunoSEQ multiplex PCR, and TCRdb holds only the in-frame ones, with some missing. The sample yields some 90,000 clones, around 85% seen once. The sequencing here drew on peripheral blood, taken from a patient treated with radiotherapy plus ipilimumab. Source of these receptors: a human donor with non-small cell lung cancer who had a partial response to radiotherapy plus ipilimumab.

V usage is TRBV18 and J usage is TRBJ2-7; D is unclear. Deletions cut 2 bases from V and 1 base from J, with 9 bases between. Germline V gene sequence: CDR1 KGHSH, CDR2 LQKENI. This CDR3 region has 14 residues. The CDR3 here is CASSPASQSYEQYF. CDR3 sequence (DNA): TGTGCCAGCTCACCAGCTAGTCAGTCCTACGAGCAGTACTTC. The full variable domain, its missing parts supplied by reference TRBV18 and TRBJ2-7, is NAGVMQNPRHLVRRRGQEARLRCSPMKGHSHVYWYRQLPEEGLKFMVYLQKENIIDESGMPKERFSAEFPKEGPSILRIQQVVRGDSAAYFCASSPASQSYEQYFGPGTRLTVT.

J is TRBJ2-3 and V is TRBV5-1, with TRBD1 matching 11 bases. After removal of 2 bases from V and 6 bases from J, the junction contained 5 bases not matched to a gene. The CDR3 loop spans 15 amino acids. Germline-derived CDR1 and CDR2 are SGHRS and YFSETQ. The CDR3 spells CASSFLGQGADTQYF. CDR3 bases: TGCGCCAGCAGCTTCCTAGGACAGGGGGCTGATACGCAGTATTTT.

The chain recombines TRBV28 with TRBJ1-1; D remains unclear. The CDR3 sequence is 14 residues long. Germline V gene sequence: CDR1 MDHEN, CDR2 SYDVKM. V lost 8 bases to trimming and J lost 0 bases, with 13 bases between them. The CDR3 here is CASLNFPMNTEAFF. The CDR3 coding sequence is TGTGCCAGCCTTAACTTCCCCATGAACACTGAAGCTTTCTTT.

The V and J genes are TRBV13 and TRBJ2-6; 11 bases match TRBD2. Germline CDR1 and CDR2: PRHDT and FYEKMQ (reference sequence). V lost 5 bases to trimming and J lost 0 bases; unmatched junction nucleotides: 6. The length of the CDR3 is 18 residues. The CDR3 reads CASSLGLAGFSGANVLTF. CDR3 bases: TGTGCCAGCAGCCTCGGACTAGCGGGCTTCTCTGGGGCCAACGTCCTGACTTTC.

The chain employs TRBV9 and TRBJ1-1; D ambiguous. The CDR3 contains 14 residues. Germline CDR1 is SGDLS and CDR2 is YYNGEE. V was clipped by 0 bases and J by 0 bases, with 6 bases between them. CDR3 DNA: TGTGCCAGCAGCGTAGGGCCAGTGAACACTGAAGCTTTCTTT. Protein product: CASSVGPVNTEAFF.

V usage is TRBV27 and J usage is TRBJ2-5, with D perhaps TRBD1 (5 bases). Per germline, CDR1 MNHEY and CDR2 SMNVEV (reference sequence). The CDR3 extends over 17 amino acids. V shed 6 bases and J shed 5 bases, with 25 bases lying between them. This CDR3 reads CASSSLSGAWDWETQYF. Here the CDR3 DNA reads TGTGCCAGCAGCTCCCTTAGTGGGGCGTGGGATTGGGAGACCCAGTACTTC.

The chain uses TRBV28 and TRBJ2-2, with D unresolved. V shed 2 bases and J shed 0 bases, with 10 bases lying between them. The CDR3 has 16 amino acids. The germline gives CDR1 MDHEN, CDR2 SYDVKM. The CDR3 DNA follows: TGTGCCAGCAGTTTAAATAGCCCAGCGAACACCGGGGAGCTGTTTTTT. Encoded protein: CASSLNSPANTGELFF.

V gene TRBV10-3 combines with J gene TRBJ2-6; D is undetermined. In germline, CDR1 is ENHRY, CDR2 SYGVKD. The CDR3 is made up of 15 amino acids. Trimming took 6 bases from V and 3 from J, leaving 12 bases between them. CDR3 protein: CAIRPDINGANVLTF. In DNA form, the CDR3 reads TGTGCCATCAGGCCCGACATAAATGGGGCCAACGTCCTGACTTTC.

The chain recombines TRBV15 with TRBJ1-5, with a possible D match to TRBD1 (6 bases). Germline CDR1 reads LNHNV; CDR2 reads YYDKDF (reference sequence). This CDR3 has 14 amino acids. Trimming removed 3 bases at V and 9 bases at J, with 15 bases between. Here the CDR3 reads CATSRGGGGLPQHF. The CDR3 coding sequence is TGTGCCACCAGCAGGGGGGGCGGGGGGCTGCCCCAGCATTTT.

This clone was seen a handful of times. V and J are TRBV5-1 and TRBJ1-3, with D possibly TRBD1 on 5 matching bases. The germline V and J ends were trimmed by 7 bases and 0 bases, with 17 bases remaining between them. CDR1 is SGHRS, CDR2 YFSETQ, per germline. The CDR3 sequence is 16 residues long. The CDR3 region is CASREGLWDSGNTIYF. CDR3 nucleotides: TGCGCCAGCCGGGAGGGACTCTGGGACTCTGGAAACACCATATATTTT.

Here the CDR3 reads CASSLTSGSNEQFF. CDR3 in DNA: TGTGCCAGCAGCTTGACTAGCGGGAGCAATGAGCAGTTCTTC. The chain combines TRBV5-4 with TRBJ2-1; 11 bases agree with TRBD2. CDR3 length equals 14 residues. The germline gives CDR1 SGHNT, CDR2 YYREEE (reference sequence). The ends lost 1 base at V and 6 bases at J; junction bases unmatched: 0.

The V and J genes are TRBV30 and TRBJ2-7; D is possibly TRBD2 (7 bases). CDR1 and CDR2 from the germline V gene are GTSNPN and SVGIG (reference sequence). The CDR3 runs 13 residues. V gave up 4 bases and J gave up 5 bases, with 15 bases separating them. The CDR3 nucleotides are TGTGCCTGGATGCTAGGGGGGGCCGACGAGCAGTACTTC. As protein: CAWMLGGADEQYF.

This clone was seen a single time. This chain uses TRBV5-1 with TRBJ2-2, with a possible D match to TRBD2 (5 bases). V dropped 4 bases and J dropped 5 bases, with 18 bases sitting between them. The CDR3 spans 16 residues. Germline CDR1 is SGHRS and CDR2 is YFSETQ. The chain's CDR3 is CASSARESPLTGELFF. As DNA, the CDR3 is TGCGCCAGCAGCGCCCGGGAATCGCCTTTGACCGGGGAGCTGTTTTTT.

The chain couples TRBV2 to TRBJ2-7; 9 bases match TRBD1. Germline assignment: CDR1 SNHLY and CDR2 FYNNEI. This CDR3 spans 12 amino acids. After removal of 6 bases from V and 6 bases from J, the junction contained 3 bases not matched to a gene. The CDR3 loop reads CASRGDRVEQYV. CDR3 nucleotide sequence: TGTGCCAGCAGGGGGGACAGGGTCGAGCAGTACGTC.

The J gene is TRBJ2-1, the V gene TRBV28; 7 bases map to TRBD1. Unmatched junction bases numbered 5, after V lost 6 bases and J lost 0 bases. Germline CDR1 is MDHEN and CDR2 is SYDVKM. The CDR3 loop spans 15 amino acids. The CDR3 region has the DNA TGTGCCAGCAGACCGAACAGGGGCTCCTACAATGAGCAGTTCTTC. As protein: CASRPNRGSYNEQFF.

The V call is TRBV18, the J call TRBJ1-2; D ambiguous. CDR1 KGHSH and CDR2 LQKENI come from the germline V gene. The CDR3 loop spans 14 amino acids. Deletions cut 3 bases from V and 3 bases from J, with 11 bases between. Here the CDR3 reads CASSPTRSHYGYTF. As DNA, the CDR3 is TGTGCCAGCTCACCTACTAGATCACACTATGGCTACACCTTC.

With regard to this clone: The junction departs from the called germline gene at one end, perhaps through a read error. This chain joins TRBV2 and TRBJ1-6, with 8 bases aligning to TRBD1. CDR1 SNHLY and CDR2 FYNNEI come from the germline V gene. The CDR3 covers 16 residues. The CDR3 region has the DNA TGTGCCAGCAGTGAACGCCAGGGGGCCTACAATTCACCCCTCCACTTT. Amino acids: CASSERQGAYNSPLHF. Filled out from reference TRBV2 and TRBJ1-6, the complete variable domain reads EPEVTQTPSHQVTQMGQEVILRCVPISNHLYFYWYRQILGQKVEFLVSFYNNEISEKSEIFDDQFSVERPDGSNFTLKIRSTKLEDSAMYFCASSERQGAYNSPLHFGNGTRLTVT.

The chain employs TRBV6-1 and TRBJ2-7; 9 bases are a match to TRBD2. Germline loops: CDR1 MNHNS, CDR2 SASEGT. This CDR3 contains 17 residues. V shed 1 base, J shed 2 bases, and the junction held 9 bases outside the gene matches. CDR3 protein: CASSEGVLAGRPYEQYF. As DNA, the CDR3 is TGTGCCAGCAGTGAAGGGGTCCTAGCGGGACGCCCCTACGAGCAGTACTTC.

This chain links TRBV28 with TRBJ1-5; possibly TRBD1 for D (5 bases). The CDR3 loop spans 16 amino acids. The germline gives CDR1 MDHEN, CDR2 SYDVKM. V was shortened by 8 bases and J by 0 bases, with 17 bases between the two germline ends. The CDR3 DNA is TGTGCCAGCTTCCCAGAGAAGGGGAATAGCAATCAGCCCCAGCATTTT. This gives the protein CASFPEKGNSNQPQHF. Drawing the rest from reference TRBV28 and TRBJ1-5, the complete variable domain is DVKVTQSSRYLVKRTGEKVFLECVQDMDHENMFWYRQDPGLGLRLIYFSYDVKMKEKGDIPEGYSVSREKKERFSLILESASTNQTSMYLCASFPEKGNSNQPQHFGDGTRLSIL.

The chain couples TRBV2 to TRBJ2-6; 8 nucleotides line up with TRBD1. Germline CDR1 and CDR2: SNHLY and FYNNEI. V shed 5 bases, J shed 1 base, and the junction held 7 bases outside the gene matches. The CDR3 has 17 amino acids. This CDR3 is CASSPGQGRSGANVLTF. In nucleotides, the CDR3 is TGTGCCAGCAGTCCAGGACAGGGAAGGTCTGGGGCCAACGTCCTGACTTTC.

The CDR3, as DNA: TGTGCCACTGGGACAGTCTTTTACGGGGAGCTGTTTTTT. Translated, it gives CATGTVFYGELFF. The genes are TRBV7-6 and TRBJ2-2; TRBD1 matches at 7 bases. This CDR3 is 13 amino acids long. Germline lookup yields CDR1 SGHVS and CDR2 FNYEAQ. With 10 bases clipped from V and 7 bases from J, the junction kept 9 bases outside the gene matches.

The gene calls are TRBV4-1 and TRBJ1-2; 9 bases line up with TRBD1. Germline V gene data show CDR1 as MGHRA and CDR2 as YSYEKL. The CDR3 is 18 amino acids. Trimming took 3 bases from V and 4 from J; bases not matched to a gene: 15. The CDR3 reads CASSQSIRTGELIYGYTF. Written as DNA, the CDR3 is TGCGCCAGCAGCCAGTCCATTCGGACAGGGGAACTGATCTATGGCTACACCTTC.

The DNA for the CDR3 is TGCGCCAGCAGCCGACAGGTCTATAGCAATCAGCCCCAGCATTTT. It specifies CASSRQVYSNQPQHF. This rearrangement joins TRBV4-1 to TRBJ1-5; the D gene is possibly TRBD1 (6 bases). V lost 4 bases to trimming and J lost 0 bases, with 10 bases between them. This CDR3 spans 15 amino acids. In germline, CDR1 is MGHRA, CDR2 YSYEKL.

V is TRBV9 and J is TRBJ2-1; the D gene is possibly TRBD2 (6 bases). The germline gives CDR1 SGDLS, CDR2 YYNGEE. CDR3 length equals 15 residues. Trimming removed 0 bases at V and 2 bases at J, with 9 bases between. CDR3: CASSVEAGTYNEQFF. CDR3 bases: TGTGCCAGCAGCGTAGAGGCGGGAACCTACAATGAGCAGTTCTTC.

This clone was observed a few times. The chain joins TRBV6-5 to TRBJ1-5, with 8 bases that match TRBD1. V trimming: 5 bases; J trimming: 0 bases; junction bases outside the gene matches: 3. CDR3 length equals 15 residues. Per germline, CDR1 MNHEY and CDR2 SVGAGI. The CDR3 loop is CASSPGQASNQPQHF. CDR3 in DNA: TGTGCCAGCAGTCCGGGACAGGCTAGCAATCAGCCCCAGCATTTT.

In nucleotides, the CDR3 is TGTGCCAGCAGCTTAGGGCTAGCGGGCCACAATGAGCAGTTCTTC. Translation: CASSLGLAGHNEQFF. The V gene is TRBV7-3, the J gene TRBJ2-1; 8 bases align to TRBD2. The CDR3 has 15 amino acids. Germline V gives CDR1 SGHTA, CDR2 FQGTGA. The trim removed 2 bases at V and 5 bases at J, leaving 5 bases unmatched.